A single sample gave rise to the 32 T cell receptor beta chains below, sequenced in a study of blood T cell repertoires in COVID-19. The protocol was immunoSEQ multiplex PCR, while the TCRdb copy is restricted to in-frame clones and leaves out a portion. The sample records almost 65,000 clones, around 90% being singletons. The sample comprised peripheral blood. Source of these receptors: a woman aged 55-70 years with COVID-19, enrolled during active disease.

The genes are TRBV6-1 and TRBJ2-1; D may be TRBD2 (6 bases). V lost 0 bases to trimming and J lost 7 bases, with 16 bases between them. Germline CDR1 reads MNHNS; CDR2 reads SASEGT. There are 16 residues in the CDR3. The CDR3: CASSEARVGRGNEQFF. CDR3 coding DNA: TGTGCCAGCAGTGAAGCGCGGGTGGGTCGGGGGAATGAGCAGTTCTTC.

The chain is built from TRBV5-6 and TRBJ2-7; D remains ambiguous. The V gene lost 2 bases and the J gene lost 0 bases, with 12 bases spanning the gap. The CDR3 covers 15 residues. CDR1 SGHDT and CDR2 YYEEEE come from the germline V gene. The CDR3 coding sequence is TGTGCCAGCAGCTTTACCGACATCCGCTCCTACGAGCAGTACTTC. Encoded protein: CASSFTDIRSYEQYF.

This chain links TRBV7-9 with TRBJ1-3; TRBD1 agrees at 7 bases. CDR1 and CDR2 from the germline V gene are SEHNR and FQNEAQ (reference sequence). The CDR3 is made up of 14 amino acids. The trim removed 3 bases at V and 5 bases at J, leaving 4 bases unmatched. This chain's CDR3 is CASSFGTARNTIYF. CDR3 nucleotide sequence: TGTGCCAGCAGCTTCGGGACAGCAAGAAACACCATATATTTT.

Only one count was recorded for this clone. The V gene is TRBV28, the J gene TRBJ1-1; TRBD1 matches at 7 bases. CDR3 size: 15 residues. The V and J ends lost 5 bases and 1 base, in that order; junction bases with no gene match: 7. Germline CDR1 and CDR2: MDHEN and SYDVKM. The CDR3 nucleotides are TGTGCCAGCAGTCCCACAGGGGATTGGAACACTGAAGCTTTCTTT. This codes for CASSPTGDWNTEAFF.

The V gene is TRBV5-4, the J gene TRBJ2-3; possible D gene TRBD1, 5 bases. Germline V gene lookup returns CDR1 SGHNT and CDR2 YYREEE (reference sequence). The V end was cut by 5 bases, the J end by 4 bases, with 11 bases between. CDR3 length: 13 amino acids. The CDR3 DNA follows: TGTGCCAGCAGTTTCCGACAGCCAGATACGCAGTATTTT. It encodes CASSFRQPDTQYF.

This rearrangement joins TRBV19 to TRBJ1-4; possible D gene TRBD1, 5 bases. The V and J ends lost 1 base and 8 bases respectively, with 14 bases between them. The germline CDR1 and CDR2 sequences are LNHDA and SQIVND (reference sequence). The CDR3 is 15 amino acids. The CDR3 nucleotides read TGTGCCAGTAGTATAGGGGACCGGGAGGACGAAAAACTGTTTTTT. Its translation: CASSIGDREDEKLFF.

V usage is TRBV29-1 and J usage is TRBJ2-2; D unresolved. This CDR3 comprises 11 residues. Trimming removed 5 bases at V and 3 bases at J, with 4 bases between. Germline CDR1 is SQVTM and CDR2 is ANQGSEA. Here the CDR3 reads CSVRDTGELFF. CDR3 DNA: TGCAGCGTTCGGGACACCGGGGAGCTGTTTTTT.

V and J are TRBV18 and TRBJ2-2, with D hard to call. CDR3 length: 13 amino acids. Per germline, CDR1 KGHSH and CDR2 LQKENI. V dropped 4 bases and J dropped 5 bases, with 8 bases sitting between them. The CDR3 is CASSLGATGELFF. For the CDR3, the DNA is TGTGCCAGCTCACTCGGAGCGACCGGGGAGCTGTTTTTT.

This chain uses TRBV11-2 with TRBJ2-3; no definite D call. From germline, CDR1 is SGHAT and CDR2 FQNNGV. Between the trimmed V and J ends, which lost 5 bases and 6 bases, there was a span of 9 bases. The CDR3 spans 12 residues. The CDR3 loop is CASSRDGDTQYF. DNA of the CDR3: TGTGCCAGCAGCCGTGACGGGGATACGCAGTATTTT.

V and J are TRBV19 and TRBJ1-2; no definite D call. V shed 5 bases and J shed 8 bases, with 18 bases lying between them. Per the germline V gene, CDR1 is LNHDA and CDR2 is SQIVND (reference sequence). The CDR3 is 14 amino acids. CDR3 in DNA: TGTGCCAGTAGTCCTCGGACGGAGGCCAGCGGCTACACCTTC. Its protein is CASSPRTEASGYTF. The whole variable domain, remainder taken from reference TRBV19 and TRBJ1-2, is DGGITQSPKYLFRKEGQNVTLSCEQNLNHDAMYWYRQDPGQGLRLIYYSQIVNDFQKGDIAEGYSVSREKKESFPLTVTSAQKNPTAFYLCASSPRTEASGYTFGSGTRLTVV.

The chain has TRBV6-5 and TRBJ2-7, with 7 nucleotides matching TRBD2. Looked up from germline, CDR1 is MNHEY and CDR2 is SVGAGI. V trimming: 2 bases; J trimming: 3 bases; junction bases outside the gene matches: 4. CDR3 size: 14 residues. CDR3: CASSYAAGIYEQYF. CDR3 coding DNA: TGTGCCAGCAGTTACGCAGCGGGGATCTACGAGCAGTACTTC.

The chain uses TRBV3-1 (or the pseudogene TRBV3-2) and TRBJ2-2; TRBD1 matches 9 bases. This CDR3 is 16 amino acids long. The ends lost 0 bases at V and 5 bases at J; junction bases unmatched: 4. Per germline, CDR1 LGHDT and CDR2 YNNKEL (reference sequence). The CDR3 region is CASSQETGTGTGELFF. The CDR3 nucleotides read TGTGCCAGCAGCCAAGAAACCGGGACAGGGACCGGGGAGCTGTTTTTT.

The chain couples TRBV13 to TRBJ2-7, with a tentative D call TRBD1 (6 bases). V was clipped by 5 bases and J by 6 bases, with 11 bases between them. The CDR3 sequence is 12 residues long. Germline loops: CDR1 PRHDT, CDR2 FYEKMQ (reference sequence). Here the CDR3 DNA reads TGTGCCAGCAGCCGAACAGGGAGCGAGCAGTACTTC. As protein: CASSRTGSEQYF.

This chain joins TRBV6-2 or TRBV6-3 and TRBJ2-5, with unresolved D. This CDR3 is 14 amino acids long. The germline CDR1 and CDR2 sequences are MNHEY and SVGEGT. The V and J ends lost 6 bases and 4 bases respectively, with 15 bases between them. The DNA for the CDR3 is TGTGCCAGCAGCTCAACCACCATGAGAGAGACCCAGTACTTC. Residues: CASSSTTMRETQYF.

The rearrangement links TRBV5-6 to TRBJ1-2; 10 positions agree with TRBD1. The germline V gene has CDR1 SGHDT and CDR2 YYEEEE. Trimming at V came to 1 base and at J to 4 bases, leaving 13 bases not matched to a gene. The CDR3 sequence is 18 residues long. CDR3 nucleotides: TGTGCCAGCAGCTTGTACACGGGACAGGGGCCCTGGGGCTATGGCTACACCTTC. Residues: CASSLYTGQGPWGYGYTF.

This clone appeared a single time. The rearrangement joins TRBV9 to TRBJ2-7; possible D gene TRBD1, 7 bases. Germline CDR1 reads SGDLS; CDR2 reads YYNGEE. The germline V and J ends were trimmed by 7 bases and 5 bases, with 16 bases remaining between them. The CDR3 runs 13 residues. CDR3 bases: TGTGCCAGCTCCCCAGACAGGGAGGACGAGCAGTACTTC. It translates to CASSPDREDEQYF.

This rearrangement joins TRBV5-1 to TRBJ2-2; D is ambiguous. CDR1 SGHRS and CDR2 YFSETQ come from the germline V gene. This CDR3 contains 13 residues. V was trimmed by 7 bases and J by 4 bases, leaving 11 bases between them. The CDR3 spells CASRSPRTGELFF. The CDR3 nucleotides read TGCGCCAGCCGTTCCCCTCGCACCGGGGAGCTGTTTTTT.

This clone is a singleton in its sample. This chain links TRBV19 with TRBJ1-3; 8 positions agree with TRBD1. The CDR3 consists of 15 residues. The germline V gene has CDR1 LNHDA and CDR2 SQIVND (reference sequence). V dropped 3 bases and J dropped 7; count of bases not matched to a gene: 8. This CDR3 is CASSIAGQVYNTIYF. The DNA for the CDR3 is TGTGCCAGTAGTATTGCGGGACAGGTCTACAACACCATATATTTT. Looking up the rest from reference TRBV19 and TRBJ1-3 gives the full variable domain: DGGITQSPKYLFRKEGQNVTLSCEQNLNHDAMYWYRQDPGQGLRLIYYSQIVNDFQKGDIAEGYSVSREKKESFPLTVTSAQKNPTAFYLCASSIAGQVYNTIYFGEGSWLTVV.

The chain links TRBV3-1 (or the pseudogene TRBV3-2) to TRBJ2-1, with 7 bases fitting TRBD2. V was clipped by 4 bases and J by 4 bases; unmatched bases: 10. Germline V gene lookup returns CDR1 LGHDT and CDR2 YNNKEL (reference sequence). This CDR3 spans 16 amino acids. The CDR3: CASSPRGSGIYNEQFF. DNA for the CDR3: TGTGCCAGCAGCCCCCGGGGGAGCGGGATTTACAATGAGCAGTTCTTC.

The chain couples TRBV10-1 to TRBJ2-2; TRBD2 is a possible D gene (5 bases). The germline V gene has CDR1 WNHNN and CDR2 SYGVQD (reference sequence). The CDR3 has 16 amino acids. Trimming shortened V by 0 bases and J by 6 bases, and 14 bases separated the two germline ends. This CDR3 is CASSESPGNQPGELFF. CDR3 nucleotides: TGCGCCAGCAGTGAGTCGCCGGGGAATCAACCCGGGGAGCTGTTTTTT.

The chain carries TRBV18 and TRBJ2-3, with D perhaps matching TRBD1 (6 bases). Germline values: CDR1 KGHSH, CDR2 LQKENI. The ends were cut back, 6 bases at V and 2 bases at J, with 12 bases in the middle. The CDR3 has 14 amino acids. The DNA of the CDR3 is TGTGCCAGCTCCGGACAGATACTCACAGATACGCAGTATTTT. Translation gives CASSGQILTDTQYF.

The genes are TRBV3-1 (or the pseudogene TRBV3-2) and TRBJ1-2; D is possibly TRBD1 (5 bases). V shed 2 bases and J shed 5 bases, with 9 bases lying between them. Germline-derived CDR1 and CDR2 are LGHDT and YNNKEL (reference sequence). The CDR3 totals 13 residues. The CDR3: CASSQQGGYGYTF. CDR3 sequence (DNA): TGTGCCAGCAGCCAACAGGGAGGATATGGCTACACCTTC.

This chain connects TRBV27 to TRBJ1-2; 8 nucleotides agree with TRBD1. Losses at the gene ends were 5 bases for V and 4 bases for J; bases not matched to a gene: 3. The CDR3 length is 13 residues. Germline CDR1 is MNHEY and CDR2 is SMNVEV (reference sequence). Here the CDR3 DNA reads TGTGCCAGCAGTCCTGACAGGGGCTATGGCTACACCTTC. Its translation is CASSPDRGYGYTF.

The V and J genes are TRBV28 and TRBJ1-2; 12 bases are a match to TRBD1. CDR3 size: 16 residues. With 5 bases clipped from V and 2 bases from J, the junction kept 6 bases outside the gene matches. Germline V gene sequence: CDR1 MDHEN, CDR2 SYDVKM. The CDR3 DNA reads as TGTGCCAGCAGTAAACCGGGACAGGGGGCGAACTATGGCTACACCTTC. Translation gives CASSKPGQGANYGYTF.

The V call is TRBV4-2, the J call TRBJ2-1, with TRBD2 identical over 7 bases. This CDR3 is built from 16 residues. Germline V gene data show CDR1 as LGHNA and CDR2 as YNFKEQ. V lost 0 bases and J lost 3; bases outside the gene matches: 5. The CDR3 bases are TGTGCCAGCAGCCAAGATCTAGCGGATTACTACAATGAGCAGTTCTTC. Amino acid sequence: CASSQDLADYYNEQFF.

The rearrangement joins TRBV7-9 to TRBJ1-3; D not certain. V shed 5 bases and J shed 0 bases, with 11 bases lying between them. CDR3 size: 15 residues. From germline, CDR1 is SEHNR and CDR2 FQNEAQ (reference sequence). CDR3 bases: TGTGCCAGCAGCCCAGCGGGTCGCTCTGGAAACACCATATATTTT. The encoded protein is CASSPAGRSGNTIYF.

V and J are TRBV27 and TRBJ2-3, with unresolved D. The germline V and J ends were trimmed by 1 base and 1 base, with 9 bases remaining between them. Germline V gene lookup returns CDR1 MNHEY and CDR2 SMNVEV (reference sequence). The CDR3 sequence is 15 residues long. The DNA of the CDR3 is TGTGCCAGCAGTTTATTGGCGGCCCGCACAGATACGCAGTATTTT. Translation: CASSLLAARTDTQYF.

This chain joins TRBV24-1 and TRBJ2-1; the match to TRBD1 covers 8 bases. V shed 5 bases and J 0 bases; nucleotides not matched to a gene: 11. The V gene's germline CDR1 is KGHDR and CDR2 SFDVKD. The CDR3 is made up of 18 amino acids. The CDR3 bases are TGTGCCACCAGTGTGACAGGGGACGGCCTGGGCTCCTACAATGAGCAGTTCTTC. Its translation is CATSVTGDGLGSYNEQFF.

The V call is TRBV28, the J call TRBJ1-1; maybe TRBD1 (6 bases). The CDR3 totals 12 residues. The germline CDR1 and CDR2 sequences are MDHEN and SYDVKM. Trimming took off 5 bases at V and 11 bases at J, with 15 bases between the two ends. In nucleotides, the CDR3 is TGTGCCAGCAGTGAAACGGCAGGGGCGGCTTTCTTT. The encoded protein is CASSETAGAAFF.

The chain employs TRBV7-9 and TRBJ1-6; D is unresolved. CDR1 is SEHNR and CDR2 is FQNEAQ in the germline V gene (reference sequence). V was shortened by 5 bases and J by 6 bases, with 8 bases between the two germline ends. The CDR3 consists of 13 residues. The CDR3 bases are TGTGCCAGCAGCCCTCCGGGTAATTCACCCCTCCACTTT. Its protein product is CASSPPGNSPLHF.

The rearrangement uses TRBV6-5 and TRBJ2-5, with TRBD2 identical over 11 bases. Germline assignment: CDR1 MNHEY and CDR2 SVGAGI. The junction had 7 bases not matched to a gene; V was cut back by 2 bases and J by 5 bases. The CDR3 extends over 16 amino acids. The CDR3 protein is CASSYPLAGVLETQYF. In DNA form, the CDR3 reads TGTGCCAGCAGTTACCCACTAGCGGGAGTGCTTGAGACCCAGTACTTC.

The rearrangement uses TRBV6-5 and TRBJ1-6, with 7 bases lining up with TRBD1. J lost 10 bases, V lost 8 bases, and 8 bases had no gene match. This CDR3 comprises 13 residues. CDR1 is MNHEY, CDR2 SVGAGI, per germline. As DNA, the CDR3 is TGTGCCAGCCTGACAGGGCTAAACTCACCCCTCCACTTT. Amino acid sequence: CASLTGLNSPLHF.